This T cell receptor (beta chain) was sequenced for a study of OX40 agonist ivuxolimab in advanced cancers. Looking at the study overall: Each dose-escalation patient presented with hepatocellular carcinoma, melanoma, renal cell or head and neck cancer.

This CDR3 is built from 15 residues. Trimming pared 2 bases from V and 2 bases from J, leaving 12 bases between. CDR1 is MNHEY, CDR2 SVGAGI, per germline. Peripheral blood came from all dose cohorts at three timepoints. With respect to this clone: The antigen is undetermined.

Study-wide results and caveats: Certain nonresponders likewise exhibited a low normalized T-cell clonal expansion.

The assay was immunoSEQ multiplex PCR, and TCRdb's table has in-frame clones only and misses some. The profile covers roughly 34,000 clones, with about 76% appearing a single time and approximately 19% taken by the ten largest. Sequenced material: CD4+ or CD8+ T cells sorted from blood, taken in a trial of the OX40 agonist ivuxolimab. The receptor was derived from an adult with an advanced solid tumor such as melanoma, head and neck, liver or kidney cancer. V usage is TRBV6-5 and J usage is TRBJ1-1, with D possibly matching TRBD1 (5 bases). CDR3 residues: CASSYGGVGNTEAFF. The DNA of the CDR3 is TGTGCCAGCAGTTACGGGGGGGTGGGAAACACTGAAGCTTTCTTT.